This entry is about one T cell receptor (beta chain). The data derive from a study of PD-L1 blockade in urothelial cancer. Here immunoSEQ multiplex PCR was the method, and the copy in TCRdb shows in-frame clones only, minus some. The sample lists around 50,000 clones, around 85% occurring once. Time point specified: peripheral blood 6 weeks after treatment start. Sample: PBMCs, taken around atezolizumab (anti-PD-L1) treatment. The origin of this receptor is a man in his fifties or sixties with urothelial cancer.

CDR3: CASSYGGTGGIYEQYF. The CDR3 coding sequence is TGTGCCAGCAGCTACGGCGGGACAGGGGGGATTTACGAGCAGTACTTC. This chain links TRBV7-8 with TRBJ2-7; 11 positions agree with TRBD1. The CDR3 is made up of 16 amino acids. Germline loops: CDR1 SGHVS, CDR2 FQNEAQ. V shed 4 bases, J shed 4 bases, and the junction held 9 bases outside the gene matches. Using reference TRBV7-8 and TRBJ2-7 for the parts outside the CDR3, the full variable domain is GAGVSQSPRYKVAKRGQDVALRCDPISGHVSLFWYQQALGQGPEFLTYFQNEAQLDKSGLPSDRFFAERPEGSVSTLKIQRTQQEDSAVYLCASSYGGTGGIYEQYFGPGTRLTVT.